This T cell receptor beta chain was recorded in a study of shared clonotypes between healthy human individuals. Sequencing was performed with immunoSEQ multiplex PCR; in TCRdb, only in-frame clones are kept and a portion is missing. The sample yields around 1,100,000 clones, roughly 80% seen once. As concerns this clone: Its specificity is not known.

Study findings and constraints: Specimens sampled were limited to blood, with tissue repertoires likely differing.

Sequenced sample: memory CD4+ T cells from PBMCs. Subset specified: CD45RA-negative fraction. This receptor was taken from a man aged 18 to 35 in good health. Some clones in this sample may be carry-over from other donors' samples.

For the CDR3, the DNA is TGTGCCAGCAGCTGGAACCGCTTCGAGGGGACGAGCACCGGGGAGCTGTTTTTT. Translating it yields CASSWNRFEGTSTGELFF. The rearrangement uses TRBV7-3 and TRBJ2-2; D could derive from TRBD1 or TRBD2 (5 bases each). Germline values: CDR1 SGHTA, CDR2 FQGTGA. CDR3 length: 18 residues. Between the trimmed V and J ends, which lost 4 bases and 4 bases, there was a span of 22 bases.